This T cell receptor beta chain was found in a study of T cell changes during pregnancy in multiple sclerosis. Data came from immunoSEQ multiplex PCR; TCRdb stores just in-frame clones and leaves some out. The sample lists approximately 93,000 clones; about 91% were seen once. The CDR3 runs 13 residues. Trimming cost V 4 bases and J 4 bases, with 13 bases left between them. From germline, CDR1 is GTSNPN and CDR2 SVGIG (reference sequence). This material consisted of peripheral blood, taken in the first trimester of pregnancy. This sequence was found in a female donor in good health, enrolled as a control in a pregnancy study. The V call is TRBV30, the J call TRBJ2-5; D is unclear. The CDR3 sequence: CAWTRGRRETQYF. The CDR3 DNA sequence: TGTGCCTGGACCCGCGGCCGAAGAGAGACCCAGTACTTC. Full variable domain (missing parts from reference TRBV30 and TRBJ2-5): SQTIHQWPATLVQPVGSPLSLECTVEGTSNPNLYWYRQAAGRGLQLLFYSVGIGQISSEVPQNLSASRPQDRQFILSSKKLLLSDSGFYLCAWTRGRRETQYFGPGTRLLVL.